These 32 T cell receptor beta chains originate from one sample sequenced in a study of human T cells and chemical hapten exposure. This sample's time point: patch test 1, 2 weeks after DPC sensitization. Treatment specified: therapeutic diphenylcyclopropenone sensitization with weekly scalp DPC. MiXCR, run by TCRdb on the RACE reads, gives a single entry per CDR3 protein. Seen here are nearly 80,000 distinct CDR3 sequences, around 10% observed once, and the top ten hold about 1.4%. This material consisted of whole blood, taken in connection with sensitization to the hapten diphenylcyclopropenone (DPC). The receptor source for this set is a woman aged 45-65 years with alopecia areata. Some clones in this sample may be carry-over from other donors' samples.

In its sample, this clonotype was seen a few times. This chain connects TRBV11-2 to TRBJ2-3; 9 nucleotides agree with TRBD2. V lost 5 bases to trimming and J lost 3 bases; unmatched junction nucleotides: 9. The CDR3 is made up of 16 amino acids. Germline V gives CDR1 SGHAT, CDR2 FQNNGV. DNA for the CDR3: TGTGCCAGCAGCGACTTAGCGGGAGAATGGACAGATACGCAGTATTTT. It codes for CASSDLAGEWTDTQYF.

V and J are TRBV6-6 and TRBJ2-5; D ambiguous. Germline loops: CDR1 MNHNY, CDR2 SVGAGI (reference sequence). V lost 2 bases to trimming and J lost 5 bases, with 12 bases between them. CDR3 length: 14 residues. The CDR3 coding sequence is TGTGCCAGCAGTTACGGCATCGTTGCGGAGACCCAGTACTTC. Its translation is CASSYGIVAETQYF.

The chain joins TRBV2 to TRBJ2-1; D is unclear. The CDR3 length is 11 residues. Trimming took off 3 bases at V and 7 bases at J, with 4 bases between the two ends. Looked up from germline, CDR1 is SNHLY and CDR2 is FYNNEI. The CDR3, as DNA: TGTGCCAGCAGTGAGCTGAATGAGCAGTTCTTC. Its translation is CASSELNEQFF.

The CDR3 sequence is CAISGGQGVTEAFF. DNA of the CDR3: TGTGCCATCAGCGGCGGACAGGGGGTCACTGAAGCTTTCTTT. V is TRBV10-3 and J is TRBJ1-1, with 10 bases fitting TRBD1. With V trimmed by 6 bases and J by 4 bases, 5 bases remained unmatched. Germline-derived CDR1 and CDR2 are ENHRY and SYGVKD. The CDR3 has 14 residues.

The V gene is TRBV6-1, the J gene TRBJ1-5; the D is unclear. The CDR3 sequence is 11 residues long. Per germline, CDR1 MNHNS and CDR2 SASEGT. V dropped 1 base and J dropped 5 bases, with 0 bases sitting between them. The CDR3 is CASSEDQPQHF. The CDR3 DNA is TGTGCCAGCAGTGAAGATCAGCCCCAGCATTTT.

This clonotype was detected only a few times. This rearrangement joins TRBV18 to TRBJ1-4, with D possibly matching TRBD1 (6 bases). V lost 6 bases to trimming and J lost 3 bases, with 8 bases between them. Germline CDR1 KGHSH, CDR2 LQKENI. The CDR3 covers 13 residues. The CDR3 nucleotides read TGTGCCAGCTCCGGGGGCCCTAATGAAAAACTGTTTTTT. It is translated as CASSGGPNEKLFF.

This clonotype was seen repeatedly, ten times or more. The V gene is TRBV12-3 or TRBV12-4, the J gene TRBJ1-2; D not resolved. There are 13 residues in the CDR3. Trimming took 3 bases from V and 2 from J, leaving 7 bases between them. CDR3 sequence: CASSLTGNYGYTF. The CDR3 DNA follows: TGTGCCAGCAGTTTGACGGGGAACTATGGCTACACCTTC.

This clonotype was found a few times. The V gene is TRBV12-3 or TRBV12-4, the J gene TRBJ2-1; the match to TRBD1 covers 10 bases. The CDR3 consists of 16 residues. V gave up 5 bases and J gave up 7 bases; unmatched junction bases: 11. The CDR3 loop is CASSPQGQGLGNEQFF. For the CDR3, the DNA is TGTGCCAGCAGTCCGCAGGGACAGGGGTTGGGGAATGAGCAGTTCTTC.

This clonotype was counted ten times or more. The gene calls are TRBV29-1 and TRBJ2-4; maybe TRBD1 (5 bases). V shed 4 bases and J shed 0 bases, with 13 bases lying between them. Germline V gene data show CDR1 as SQVTM and CDR2 as ANQGSEA. There are 15 residues in the CDR3. The CDR3 reads CSVVLQGQAKNIQYF. As DNA, the CDR3 is TGCAGCGTTGTACTCCAGGGTCAAGCCAAAAACATTCAGTACTTC.

This rearrangement joins TRBV3-1 to TRBJ2-1; 7 bases are a match to TRBD2. The V segment lost 5 bases and the J segment 6 bases; nucleotides outside the gene matches: 10. Germline assignment: CDR1 LGHDT and CDR2 YNNKEL (reference sequence). The CDR3 is 15 residues long. CDR3 nucleotides: TGTGCCAGCAGCTTCGGACTAGTCCCCAGCAATGAGCAGTTCTTC. It codes for CASSFGLVPSNEQFF.

This clonotype has a handful of counts. This rearrangement joins TRBV5-1 to TRBJ2-7, with unresolved D. The CDR3 has 14 residues. The germline V and J ends were trimmed by 0 bases and 1 base, with 8 bases remaining between them. The germline V gene encodes CDR1 SGHRS and CDR2 YFSETQ. For the CDR3, the DNA is TGCGCCAGCAGCTTGGTGTCGGGTTCCTACGAGCAGTACTTC. This encodes CASSLVSGSYEQYF.

This clonotype was picked up many times. The CDR3 reads CASSLGRGPNTGELFF. CDR3 nucleotides: TGTGCCAGCAGCTTAGGCAGGGGGCCGAACACCGGGGAGCTGTTTTTT. The chain links TRBV11-2 to TRBJ2-2; 8 nucleotides align to TRBD1. Germline-derived CDR1 and CDR2 are SGHAT and FQNNGV. Losses at the gene ends were 1 base for V and 0 bases for J; bases not matched to a gene: 1. The CDR3 totals 16 residues.

The chain employs TRBV27 and TRBJ2-7; TRBD2 matches 10 bases. The CDR3 runs 15 residues. The germline V gene has CDR1 MNHEY and CDR2 SMNVEV (reference sequence). The junction had 5 bases not matched to a gene; V was cut back by 4 bases and J by 2 bases. In nucleotides, the CDR3 is TGTGCCAGCAGTTATACGACTAGCGGGCCCTACGAGCAGTACTTC. Its protein is CASSYTTSGPYEQYF.

The chain combines TRBV5-5 with TRBJ2-3, with 7 bases aligning to TRBD2. Germline values: CDR1 SGHKS, CDR2 YYEKEE (reference sequence). The CDR3 covers 16 residues. The J segment lost 0 bases and the V segment lost 4 bases, leaving 8 bases of the junction unmatched. The CDR3 is CASSTIPSGSTDTQYF. CDR3 nucleotide sequence: TGTGCCAGCAGCACAATTCCTAGCGGTAGCACAGATACGCAGTATTTT.

This clonotype was seen ten or more times. The V and J genes are TRBV12-3 or TRBV12-4 and TRBJ1-5; 7 nucleotides match TRBD1. CDR3 length: 15 amino acids. With V trimmed by 4 bases and J by 7 bases, 10 bases remained unmatched. The CDR3 sequence: CASSSRTGAGQPQHF. DNA of the CDR3: TGTGCCAGCAGTTCACGCACAGGGGCAGGGCAGCCCCAGCATTTT.

This clonotype was observed a handful of times. This rearrangement joins TRBV21-1 to TRBJ2-5; the table assigns TRBD1, which was not confirmed against the DNA. TRBV21-1 represents a pseudogene. This CDR3 has 14 residues. DNA for the CDR3: TGTGCCAGCAGCCCCCTGAGCACGGAAGAGACCCAGTACTTC. Its translation is CASSPLSTEETQYF.

This clonotype was counted between two and nine times. This rearrangement joins TRBV10-3 to TRBJ2-7; 7 nucleotides agree with TRBD2. The CDR3 length is 16 residues. V was pared by 6 bases and J by 1 base, with 12 bases of the junction left unmatched. Germline CDR1 reads ENHRY; CDR2 reads SYGVKD. The CDR3 nucleotides are TGTGCCATCAGACCCATCTCGGGAGGAATATCCTACGAGCAGTACTTC. This gives the protein CAIRPISGGISYEQYF.

V is TRBV4-2 and J is TRBJ2-1; no clear D gene. The CDR3 runs to 13 residues. Germline V gene sequence: CDR1 LGHNA, CDR2 YNFKEQ. V was cut by 0 bases and J by 12 bases, with 12 bases left in between. The DNA of the CDR3 is TGTGCCAGCAGCCAAGATGCAGCTAAGGGGCAGTTCTTC. Translating it yields CASSQDAAKGQFF.

The V gene is TRBV12-3 or TRBV12-4, the J gene TRBJ2-7; 7 nucleotides match TRBD1. After removal of 8 bases from V and 5 bases from J, the junction contained 12 bases not matched to a gene. CDR3 length: 14 amino acids. The CDR3 loop reads CASQRAGGYHEQYF. CDR3 in DNA: TGTGCCAGCCAAAGAGCAGGGGGTTACCACGAGCAGTACTTC.

This clonotype was recorded a few times. V gene TRBV11-3 combines with J gene TRBJ2-5, with D perhaps matching TRBD2 (5 bases). V was pared by 3 bases and J by 8 bases, with 25 bases between. The germline V gene encodes CDR1 SGHNT and CDR2 YENEEA. The CDR3 has 17 residues. The DNA of the CDR3 is TGTGCCAGCAGCTTGGGTCCCGTGGCAGGCCCCCGGGGAACCCAGTACTTC. Its protein product is CASSLGPVAGPRGTQYF.

The chain employs TRBV28 and TRBJ2-1; D is possibly TRBD1 or TRBD2 (6 bases each). The V gene's germline CDR1 is MDHEN and CDR2 SYDVKM. Trimming stripped 6 bases from V and 8 bases from J, with 14 bases between. The CDR3 runs to 13 residues. The CDR3 nucleotides are TGTGCCAGCAGGGACTTGGGGGGCGATGAGCAGTTCTTC. As protein: CASRDLGGDEQFF.

This chain connects TRBV5-6 to TRBJ2-1; D call uncertain. The CDR3 has 13 amino acids. CDR1 is SGHDT, CDR2 YYEEEE, per germline. V was pared by 1 base and J by 9 bases, with 11 bases between. For the CDR3, the DNA is TGTGCCAGCAGCTTGAGAAGATTCACTGAGCAGTTCTTC. Translation gives CASSLRRFTEQFF.

This clonotype was picked up a small number of times. The chain joins TRBV6-2 or TRBV6-3 to TRBJ2-7; no clear D. The CDR3 is 11 amino acids. Per the germline V gene, CDR1 is MNHEY and CDR2 is SVGEGT. Deletions cut 5 bases from V and 7 bases from J, with 9 bases between. This CDR3 is CASSTTGEQYF. CDR3 DNA: TGTGCCAGCAGTACGACTGGGGAGCAGTACTTC.

This clonotype was detected only a few times. The V gene is TRBV18, the J gene TRBJ2-4; D uncertain. V lost 3 bases and J 7 bases, leaving 10 bases between the germline ends. The germline gives CDR1 KGHSH, CDR2 LQKENI. This CDR3 comprises 13 residues. CDR3 sequence reads: CASSPGSENIQYF. CDR3 in DNA: TGTGCCAGCTCACCCGGTAGTGAGAACATTCAGTACTTC.

This clonotype was seen repeatedly, ten times or more. This sequence joins TRBV20-1 and TRBJ2-1; 11 bases line up with TRBD1. The CDR3 contains 13 residues. J gave up 5 bases and V 8 bases, and 5 bases lay outside the gene matches. Germline CDR1 reads DFQATT; CDR2 reads SNEGSKA (reference sequence). The DNA of the CDR3 is TGCAGTCTCCGGGACAGGGGGAACAATGAGCAGTTCTTC. This encodes CSLRDRGNNEQFF.

This clonotype has more than one count but fewer than ten. The chain combines TRBV3-1 with TRBJ2-3; no firm D call. In germline, CDR1 is LGHDT, CDR2 YNNKEL (reference sequence). This CDR3 is 15 amino acids long. The germline V and J ends were trimmed by 1 base and 4 bases, with 12 bases remaining between them. CDR3 DNA sequence: TGTGCCAGCAGCCAAGTGGGATCCGTATCAGATACGCAGTATTTT. Protein sequence: CASSQVGSVSDTQYF.

This clonotype showed up just a few times. The V gene is TRBV29-1, the J gene TRBJ2-7, with 11 positions matching TRBD2. The CDR3 runs to 16 residues. Germline CDR1 reads SQVTM; CDR2 reads ANQGSEA. The V gene end was trimmed by 0 bases and the J gene end by 3 bases; junction bases not matched to a gene: 7. CDR3 loop: CSVEELAGGPRYEQYF. The CDR3 bases are TGCAGCGTTGAAGAATTAGCGGGAGGGCCCCGCTACGAGCAGTACTTC.

This clonotype was counted a few times. The junction departs from the called germline gene at one end, perhaps through a read error. The gene calls are TRBV7-7 and TRBJ2-3; possibly TRBD2 for D (5 bases). This CDR3 comprises 14 residues. Germline V gene sequence: CDR1 SSHAT, CDR2 FNYEAQ (reference sequence). DNA for the CDR3: TGTGCTAGCAGCTCCGGTAGCGCTACAGATACGCAGTATTTT. Translation gives CASSSGSATDTQYF. The variable domain in full, with the rest retrieved from reference TRBV7-7 and TRBJ2-3, is GAGVSQSPRYKVTKRGQDVTLRCDPISSHATLYWYQQALGQGPEFLTYFNYEAQPDKSGLPSDRFSAERPEGSISTLTIQRTEQRDSAMYRCASSSGSATDTQYFGPGTRLTVL.

The chain links TRBV28 to TRBJ1-4; D is possibly TRBD1 (6 bases). V was shortened by 7 bases and J by 2 bases, with 14 bases between the two germline ends. Germline CDR1 MDHEN, CDR2 SYDVKM. The CDR3 covers 15 residues. CDR3 coding DNA: TGTGCCAGCACCTACTCCAGGGGTACTAATGAAAAACTGTTTTTT. Translation gives CASTYSRGTNEKLFF.

The sample holds a few counts of this clonotype. V gene TRBV28 combines with J gene TRBJ1-2; no firm D call. This CDR3 is 13 amino acids long. Germline V gives CDR1 MDHEN, CDR2 SYDVKM. The V gene lost 2 bases and the J gene lost 7 bases, with 11 bases spanning the gap. The CDR3 sequence is CASSLPHRGGYTF. The CDR3, as DNA: TGTGCCAGCAGTTTACCCCATCGCGGTGGCTACACCTTC.

The J gene is TRBJ2-1, the V gene TRBV13, with TRBD2 identical over 10 bases. The CDR3 is made up of 20 amino acids. J lost 2 bases, V lost 1 base, and 14 bases had no gene match. The V gene's germline CDR1 is PRHDT and CDR2 FYEKMQ (reference sequence). The CDR3 sequence is CASSLVGVGAGGLTYNEQFF. The CDR3 DNA is TGTGCCAGCAGCTTAGTCGGAGTTGGAGCGGGAGGGCTGACCTACAATGAGCAGTTCTTC.

The rearrangement links TRBV5-4 to TRBJ2-7; 11 bases fit TRBD2. Trimming cost V 4 bases and J 6 bases; bases outside gene matches: 12. The CDR3 loop spans 16 amino acids. CDR1 and CDR2 (germline): SGHNT, YYREEE (reference sequence). CDR3 residues: CASSQPGTSGLLEQYF. CDR3 coding DNA: TGTGCCAGCAGCCAACCCGGGACTAGCGGCCTCCTCGAGCAGTACTTC.